This passage covers 6 T cell receptor beta chains from one sample sequenced in a study of regulatory T cells in long-lasting Graves disease. Time point denoted: newly diagnosed GD, antithyroid drugs for less than 3 months. PBMC RNA was the source of the TCR library. Arm-PCR of CDR3 regions and iRepertoire HTBI primers were the basis on which TCR beta libraries were built. TCRdb redid the calling of the multiplex PCR reads with MiXCR, one entry per CDR3 protein. The sample consists of 550,000 to 650,000 distinct CDR3 sequences, about 16% of them appearing once. The same specimen was also included in a second study, on T cells in Graves' hyperthyroidism and ophthalmopathy.

The material was peripheral blood mononuclear cells (PBMCs), obtained at new diagnosis, from a patient treated with antithyroid drugs. These receptors all come from a man between 18 and 35 years old with Graves disease.

This clonotype was counted many times. The chain combines TRBV7-8 with TRBJ2-3, with a tentative D call TRBD1 (6 bases). The CDR3 has 15 residues. Germline V gene data show CDR1 as SGHVS and CDR2 as FQNEAQ. Trimming removed 5 bases at V and 2 bases at J, with 14 bases between. The CDR3: CASSRRDRITDTQYF. CDR3 bases: TGTGCCAGCAGCCGTAGAGACAGGATCACAGATACGCAGTATTTT.

This clonotype was picked up many times. This rearrangement joins TRBV11-2 to TRBJ2-3, with 9 bases identical to TRBD2. Germline V gives CDR1 SGHAT, CDR2 FQNNGV. CDR3 length equals 18 residues. V lost 5 bases to trimming and J lost 5 bases; unmatched junction nucleotides: 17. CDR3 sequence: CASSPFTSAGGHGDTQYF. CDR3 DNA sequence: TGTGCCAGCAGCCCCTTTACCAGTGCGGGAGGGCACGGAGATACGCAGTATTTT.

Many counts were recorded for this clonotype. The chain uses TRBV28 and TRBJ2-3; D unclear. Trimming pared 4 bases from V and 4 bases from J, leaving 9 bases between. Germline values: CDR1 MDHEN, CDR2 SYDVKM. The CDR3 totals 13 residues. The CDR3 loop is CASSSQRSDTQYF. CDR3 sequence (DNA): TGTGCCAGCAGTTCCCAAAGGTCAGATACGCAGTATTTT.

This clonotype was picked up a small number of times. The V and J genes are TRBV5-1 and TRBJ1-5; D remains unclear. V was trimmed by 2 bases and J by 5 bases, leaving 14 bases between them. CDR3 size: 15 residues. The germline V gene encodes CDR1 SGHRS and CDR2 YFSETQ. This CDR3 reads CASSFLGEWDQPQHF. The DNA for the CDR3 is TGCGCCAGCAGCTTCCTCGGGGAATGGGATCAGCCCCAGCATTTT.

In its sample, this clonotype was seen many times. This chain links TRBV2 with TRBJ2-3, with 8 bases aligning to TRBD2. J was trimmed by 5 bases and V by 1 base; bases with no gene match: 8. The CDR3 totals 16 residues. The germline gives CDR1 SNHLY, CDR2 FYNNEI. CDR3 region: CASSEGGAGVIDTQYF. The DNA for the CDR3 is TGTGCCAGCAGTGAAGGCGGAGCGGGAGTGATAGATACGCAGTATTTT.

This clonotype appeared many times. The rearrangement uses TRBV12-3 or TRBV12-4 and TRBJ1-1; maybe TRBD1 (6 bases). There are 11 residues in the CDR3. Between the trimmed V and J ends, which lost 6 bases and 7 bases, there was a span of 9 bases. The CDR3 DNA reads as TGTGCCAGCAGCCCGACAGGTGAAGCTTTCTTT. As protein: CASSPTGEAFF.